A selection of T cell receptor beta chains follows, all from one sample in a study of T-cell reconstitution after alpha-beta-depleted transplantation in children. TCRdb analysed the PCR reads with MiXCR anew, one entry per CDR3 protein. This table has 400,000 to 500,000 distinct CDR3 sequences, about a tenth appearing once. The sequencing here drew on PBMCs from the stem cell graft donor, taken from the stem cell graft. These receptors all stem from a human donor who donated a stem cell graft to a child with acute myeloid leukemia. CDR3s include the opening cysteine and the closing phenylalanine or tryptophan. The D gene is left open where the match is weak. Clone size is not always given. Where it is, it says once, few, many or a class for expanded clones.

>few|TRBJ2-2|TRBV7-9|NA
TGTGCCAGCAGCTTCCTAGCTTACACCGGGGAGCTGTTTTTT
CASSFLAYTGELFF
>NA|TRBJ1-2|TRBV27|NA
TGTGCCAGCAGTTTATCCGCCAGGGCCTATGGCTACACCTTC
CASSLSARAYGYTF
>few|TRBJ2-2|TRBV10-3|NA
TGTGCCATCAGTGAAACGGGAACCGGGGAGCTGTTTTTT
CAISETGTGELFF
>NA|TRBJ2-1|TRBV4-2|NA
TGTGCCAGCAGCCAAGGGGGGTGGGAGGATTTCGATGAGCAGTTCTTC
CASSQGGWEDFDEQFF
>NA|TRBJ2-7|TRBV6-5|TRBD1
TGTGCCAGCAGTTTACAGGGGGGTCGAAGAGGCGAGCAGTACTTC
CASSLQGGRRGEQYF
>few|TRBJ2-7|TRBV4-3|NA
TGCGCCAGCAGCCCCGGTAGGGAAACCTACGAGCAGTACTTC
CASSPGRETYEQYF
>NA|TRBJ1-5|TRBV19|NA
TGTGCCAGTAGACGTACAGGGATCCAGCCCCAGCATTTT
CASRRTGIQPQHF
>many|TRBJ2-1|TRBV7-9|NA
TGTGCCAGCAGCTTAGGGCTGTTCGATGAGCAGTTCTTC
CASSLGLFDEQFF
>NA|TRBJ2-3|TRBV5-5|TRBD1
TGTGCCAGCAGCTTGGGGGGACAGGCCACAGATACGCAGTATTTT
CASSLGGQATDTQYF
>many|TRBJ2-3|TRBV4-3|NA
TGCGCCAGCAGCCCTATACTAGGAGACACAGATACGCAGTATTTT
CASSPILGDTDTQYF
>NA|TRBJ1-4|TRBV7-6|NA
TGTGCCAGCAGCCCCTACCCGGGGAGGGAGGAAAAACTGTTTTTT
CASSPYPGREEKLFF
>few|TRBJ2-5|TRBV20-1|TRBD1
TGCAGTGCTAGAGCTTTGCTTGGACAGGGACGGGAGACCCAGTACTTC
CSARALLGQGRETQYF
>few|TRBJ2-1|TRBV20-1|NA
TGCAGTGCAACAAGAATTGGGGATGAGCAGTTCTTC
CSATRIGDEQFF
>few|TRBJ2-1|TRBV5-1|NA
TGCGCCAGCAGCTTGGGGCTCGGCAGTGGGGGTGAGCAGTTCTTC
CASSLGLGSGGEQFF
>few|TRBJ2-5|TRBV7-9|NA
TGTGCCAGCAGCTTGGTAGGGGGGGAGCAAGAGACCCAGTACTTC
CASSLVGGEQETQYF
>NA|TRBJ2-1|TRBV5-5|TRBD1
TGTGCCAGCAGATTCGACAGGGAAAATGAGCAGTTCTTC
CASRFDRENEQFF
>few|TRBJ1-4|TRBV6-1|TRBD1
TGTGCCAGCAGCACCACCCAGGGGGCTAATGAAAAACTGTTTTTT
CASSTTQGANEKLFF
>few|TRBJ1-3|TRBV4-1|NA
TGCGCCAGCAGCCAACCGGGGACAATCGCTGGAAACACCATATATTTT
CASSQPGTIAGNTIYF
>NA|TRBJ1-1|TRBV20-1|NA
TGCAGTGCTTCCGTGAACACTGAAGCTTTCTTT
CSASVNTEAFF
>NA|TRBJ2-7|TRBV6-2/TRBV6-3|TRBD1
TGTGCCAGCAGTTACCGAGACAGGGACTACGAGCAGTACTTC
CASSYRDRDYEQYF
>NA|TRBJ1-6|TRBV30|NA
TGTGCCTGGTCACCAGGCGTTGGTAATTCACCCCTCCACTTT
CAWSPGVGNSPLHF
>few|TRBJ1-5|TRBV20-1|NA
TGCAGTGCCAAAGGACAGTATATCGATCAGCCCCAGCATTTT
CSAKGQYIDQPQHF
>many|TRBJ1-2|TRBV5-5|NA
TGTGCCAGCAGCGCCCCGGGGCGTCGAGGCTACACCTTC
CASSAPGRRGYTF
>few|TRBJ1-2|TRBV10-2|NA
TGCGCCAGCAGTGAGAAGGGGCCACAGCTGTCACCTAACTATGGCTACACCTTC
CASSEKGPQLSPNYGYTF
>many|TRBJ2-3|TRBV20-1|TRBD2
TGCAGTGCTACCCTAGCGGGAGTAGATACGCAGTATTTT
CSATLAGVDTQYF
>NA|TRBJ2-5|TRBV20-1|NA
TGCAGTGCTAGAGTTTTCGTCCTCAGAGGACAAGAGACCCAGTACTTC
CSARVFVLRGQETQYF
>NA|TRBJ1-2|TRBV29-1|NA
TGCAGCGTTGGAGGACCCTATGGCTACACCTTC
CSVGGPYGYTF
>NA|TRBJ1-2|TRBV5-1|TRBD1
TGCGCCAGCAGCTTGTCGGGACAGGGGGCCTCTGGCTACACCTTC
CASSLSGQGASGYTF
>NA|TRBJ2-1|TRBV6-1|TRBD1
TGTGCCAGCACCAAGGACAGGGGCCCTGACAATGAGCAGTTCTTC
CASTKDRGPDNEQFF
>many|TRBJ2-1|TRBV20-1|NA
TGCAGTGCTAGGGGGCGGGGGCGAAACAATGAGCAGTTCTTC
CSARGRGRNNEQFF
>NA|TRBJ1-1|TRBV29-1|NA
TGCAGCGTTTGGAACACTGAAGCTTTCTTT
CSVWNTEAFF
>NA|TRBJ1-6|TRBV12-3/TRBV12-4|NA
TGTGCCAGCAGTGACATGGATTCACCCCTCCACTTT
CASSDMDSPLHF
>NA|TRBJ1-1|TRBV6-5|NA
TGTGCCAGCAGCCGGATGGACGCGGGGACTGAAGCTTTCTTT
CASSRMDAGTEAFF
>few|TRBJ2-7|TRBV20-1|TRBD2
TGCAGTGCTCGCAATAGCGGGAACCCCTACGAGCAGTACTTC
CSARNSGNPYEQYF
>few|TRBJ2-7|TRBV7-2|NA
TGTGCCAGCAGCCCCAGGTTGACCGGATACGAGCAGTACTTC
CASSPRLTGYEQYF
>many|TRBJ2-5|TRBV12-3/TRBV12-4|TRBD1
TGTGCCAGCAGTTGGGACAGCCAAGAGACCCAGTACTTC
CASSWDSQETQYF
>NA|TRBJ2-3|TRBV6-5|TRBD2
TGTGCCAGCAGTTACATTCGGACTAGCGGGGGCACAGATACGCAGTATTTT
CASSYIRTSGGTDTQYF
>NA|TRBJ2-3|TRBV10-3|TRBD2
TGTGCCATCAGTGATCAGCGGGGGGCCACACATACGCAGTATTTT
CAISDQRGATHTQYF
>NA|TRBJ2-5|TRBV15|NA
TGTGCCACCAGCAGAGGGGGCTTGTACCAAGAGACCCAGTACTTC
CATSRGGLYQETQYF
>few|TRBJ2-3|TRBV4-2|TRBD2
TGTGCCAGCAGCCAAGATCTTCTAGCGGGGGGGCTTACGCAGTATTTT
CASSQDLLAGGLTQYF
>many|TRBJ2-5|TRBV29-1|NA
TGCAGCGCCGGGATAGCAGAGACCCAGTACTTC
CSAGIAETQYF
>NA|TRBJ2-7|TRBV25-1|NA
TGTGCCAGCAGTGAATATTTTTCGGGGAGAGTGGGCGAGCAGTACTTC
CASSEYFSGRVGEQYF
>few|TRBJ2-3|TRBV18|TRBD2
TGTGCCAGCTCACCACCGATGGCTAGCGGGAGGGCCGATACGCAGTATTTT
CASSPPMASGRADTQYF
>NA|TRBJ2-1|TRBV9|NA
TGTGCCAGCAGCGTAGCTACAGGAACAGGGATCTACAATGAGCAGTTCTTC
CASSVATGTGIYNEQFF
>NA|TRBJ2-2|TRBV12-3/TRBV12-4|NA
TGTGCCAGCCTAGGTAACACCGGGGAGCTGTTTTTT
CASLGNTGELFF
>NA|TRBJ1-5|TRBV19|TRBD1
TGTGCCAGTCTGCAATCACAGGGGGGGCGACAGCCCCAGCATTTT
CASLQSQGGRQPQHF
>NA|TRBJ1-5|TRBV20-1|NA
TGCAGTGCCGGGGGGGGAGTGTCGGGGAATCAGCCCCAGCATTTT
CSAGGGVSGNQPQHF
>many|TRBJ1-6|TRBV5-1|TRBD1
TGCGCCAGCAGCTTGGGGACAGGGGGGGCCTATAATTCACCCCTCCACTTT
CASSLGTGGAYNSPLHF
>few|TRBJ2-2|TRBV27|NA
TGTGCCAGCAGTTTAGCAGTGCGTGGATCCGGGGAGCTGTTTTTT
CASSLAVRGSGELFF
>NA|TRBJ1-1|TRBV11-2|TRBD1
TGTGCCAGCAGCTCCCTTTTGGGACAGCGAGTTGAAAGGAACACTGAAGCTTTCTTT
CASSSLLGQRVERNTEAFF
>NA|TRBJ2-1|TRBV20-1|TRBD1
TGCAGTGCCCCGGGACAGGGGCTAGGGGAGCAGTTCTTC
CSAPGQGLGEQFF
>NA|TRBJ1-5|TRBV18|NA
TGTGCCGAGCAAGACAGGATGGGAAATCAGCCCCAGCATTTT
CAEQDRMGNQPQHF
>many|TRBJ2-7|TRBV29-1|TRBD1
TGCAGCACCCGGACAGGCAGCGAGCAGTACTTC
CSTRTGSEQYF
>NA|TRBJ2-7|TRBV29-1|NA
TGCAGCGTTGAAATTCCGGGTGCCTCCTCCTACGAGCAGTACTTC
CSVEIPGASSYEQYF
>few|TRBJ2-3|TRBV20-1|NA
TGCAGTGCTAGAGACCCCCAGGGGCGGGAGAGTATAGTTACGCAGTATTTT
CSARDPQGRESIVTQYF
>NA|TRBJ2-3|TRBV5-4|NA
TGTGCCAGCAGCGCCCAGGGAATTGGCACAGATACGCAGTATTTT
CASSAQGIGTDTQYF